The present entry profiles one T cell receptor (beta chain) with its context. Its antigen is not identified. Other DNA sequences in this sample translate to the same CDR3. The data were obtained in a study of shared clonotypes between healthy human individuals. Germline-derived CDR1 and CDR2 are ENHRY and SYGVKD. Trimming removed 3 bases from V and 2 bases from J, with 11 bases in between. CDR3 size: 15 residues. Researchers divided each subset's genomic DNA evenly across several immunoSEQ plates. DNA at 150 to 250 ng, around 30,000 T cell genomes, went into sorted-subset replicate PCRs. TCRdb's copy holds only in-frame clones and misses some; the assay was immunoSEQ multiplex PCR. The sample contains approximately 2.5 million clones, 85% to 95% of which appear only once. Study-level findings and limits: Non-shared clonotypes showed lower generation probabilities than clonotypes common to all four donors.

The chain has TRBV10-3 and TRBJ1-5; D might be TRBD1 (5 bases). Sequencing used naive CD4+ T cells sorted from blood. As for subset: CD45RA+ positively selected. The source of this sequence is a man between 18 and 29 years old in good health. CDR3 amino acids: CAISESGGGNQPQHF. The CDR3 DNA is TGTGCCATCAGTGAATCTGGGGGAGGCAATCAGCCCCAGCATTTT.